This T cell receptor (beta chain) came from a study of neurological immune-mediated disorders (dated by TCRdb to between 2019 and 2020). With respect to the entire study: Of the approximately 34 multiple sclerosis patients, 31 had relapsing-remitting MS and 3 had secondary progressive MS. Peripheral blood TCR-beta repertoires from HTLV-I-associated myelopathy (HAM/TSP) patients, multiple sclerosis patients and healthy controls were compared by UMI-based sequencing. Longitudinal samples, technical triplicates and paired sorted CD4+ and CD8+ T-cell subsets, alongside PBMC samples, were included among the approximately 98 TCR-beta libraries. The cohort comprised roughly 70 subjects: roughly 15 HAM/TSP patients, some 34 multiple sclerosis patients and around 20 healthy controls.

Unsorted PBMC libraries were generated from 2 million PBMCs stored in RNAlater at -80 °C until RNA extraction. The multiple sclerosis patients were enrolled in a US clinical protocol that evaluated disease progression with magnetic resonance imaging. PBMCs were separated from peripheral blood using Ficoll-Hypaque density gradient centrifugation and then cryopreserved in liquid nitrogen. Study-level results and caveats: The MS cluster showed no association with clinical or MRI features, and the authors stated that larger cohorts are needed. Phylogenetic analysis grouped repertoires from 18 of 34 MS patients into a cluster of related CDR3 sequences, suggesting a possible repertoire-level signature. TCR clonal expansion was highest in HAM/TSP patients and lowest in MS patients, with MS patients falling below even healthy controls. No identical CDR3 amino acid sequences were shared among expanded clones across subjects, suggesting private TCR-beta repertoires in all groups.

This clonotype was recorded at least ten times. Its binding antigen is unknown. Base qualities are not recorded, but no much larger clone differs from it by a single base. cDNA was synthesized by template-switch 5'RACE using a primer with a 10-nucleotide random unique molecular identifier that tagged each TCR transcript. Every sequencing run covered 15-18 subjects and yielded more than 160 million TCR-beta sequences. The RNeasy kit was used for extraction of total RNA. TCR-beta VDJ regions were amplified with primers for the TCR constant region and the 5'RACE anchor, using the KAPA Real-time Library Amplification kit. Sample indexes and Illumina adaptors were added in a first PCR, and a second PCR then increased library yield. After Ampure bead purification, the roughly 650 bp TCR product was size-selected on a 2% E-gel SizeSelection system. Library quality was checked on a Bioanalyzer, concentration was measured with Qubit, and libraries were quantified with the Kapa Library Quantification kit before pooling. Paired-end 2 x 150 bp sequencing of the libraries was performed on an Illumina HiSeq 2500. To increase sequence diversity, 25-30% phiX was spiked into each library pool. Processing in the source paper ran as follows. Quality-filtered reads were processed with the UMI-based MiGEC pipeline, and over 90% of raw TCR sequences were removed by the MiGEC pipeline during error correction. IMGT germline references were used for aligning VDJ genes, and each clonotype was defined as a unique CDR3 amino acid sequence together with its V-J genes. Clonal expansion, Shannon diversity and CDR3 relatedness were evaluated with VDJtools (CalcPairwiseDistances, ClusterSamples), while phylogenetic trees were built in CLCbio workbench. Using coefficient-of-variation modelling across technical triplicates, the study counted a clone as expanded if it had at least 8 unique UMIs. TCRdb itself trimmed the public reads at Q25 with fastp, ran MiXCR and retained productive beta chains. Every entry covers one CDR3 protein and lists the most common genes and DNA from its rows. The V and J calls, along with clone size, are taken from TCRdb and not from the paper's own processing. The sample includes some 41,000 distinct CDR3 sequences, with over 2% observed a single time. The ten largest clones capture roughly 12% of the sample.

The CDR3 sequence holds 18 residues, the cysteine and phenylalanine included. Kept here is only the CDR3 DNA, which spans 54 bases and is read in frame from base 1. CDR1 and CDR2 (LGHNA, YSLEER) derive from the germline V gene. V is cut back by 1 base and J by 0 bases, with 4 bases in the junction unmatched. The sequence derives from a man aged 25-45 years with multiple sclerosis. The sequenced material came from PBMCs. The V and J genes are TRBV4-3 and TRBJ2-6, and 9 junctional nucleotides match TRBD2. The CDR3 reads as follows: CASSQGVAGDSGANVLTF. The sequenced DNA is TGCGCCAGCAGCCAAGGAGTAGCGGGAGACTCTGGGGCCAACGTCCTGACTTTC.